Here is one T cell receptor (beta chain) with its context. The antigen is not known. These data belong to a study of T cells expressing NK-cell markers. Study-wide background: Most of the eight sequenced donors were HCMV-seropositive; one was seronegative.

The germline CDR1 and CDR2 sequences are SGHDT and YYEEEE. CDR3 length: 14 amino acids. 5'RACE template switching with UMIs produced the TCR beta cDNA. TCRdb processed the 5' RACE reads again and assigns one entry to each CDR3 protein, with no DNA. The sample's table shows around 280,000 distinct CDR3 sequences. Findings of the study overall: Among CD8+ T cells from about six donors, dominant NKG2C+ clonotypes accounted for roughly 1.0-7.0%.

The sequence came from a man younger than 35 in good health. The chain links TRBV5-6 to TRBJ2-4. The sequencing sample was made of blood T cells: a sorted CD56 or NKG2C T cell subset, CD4+ or CD8+ T cells, or bulk PBMC T cells (not recorded which). This CDR3 reads CASSWGTNWGIQYF.